A selection of T cell receptor beta chains follows, all from one sample in a study of blood T cell repertoires in COVID-19. Clones were sequenced by immunoSEQ multiplex PCR, and TCRdb holds only the in-frame ones, with some missing. The sample shows 300,000 or so clones, over 85% of them seen only once. Input material: PBMCs or T cells enriched from blood (not recorded which). The receptors derive from a woman aged 50 to 60 who had been exposed to COVID-19. Both conserved end residues are trimmed from each CDR3.

V gene: TRBV4-1; CDR3 protein: ASSQDRSGGADTQY
V gene: TRBV5-1; CDR3 protein: ASSYDPTGLYGYT
V gene: TRBV5-1; CDR3 protein: ASSQGTGSAEAF
V gene: TRBV19; CDR3 protein: ASSNRTGGGLH
V gene: TRBV3-1/TRBV3-2; CDR3 protein: ASSQVATNTEAF
V gene: TRBV7-8; CDR3 protein: ASSLQWTANSPLH
V gene: TRBV5-8; CDR3 protein: ASRRTGHHNQPQH
V gene: TRBV7-2; CDR3 protein: ASSVRRDLAKNIQY
V gene: TRBV15; CDR3 protein: ATSSPGTGVPNSGANVLT
V gene: TRBV5-6; CDR3 protein: ASSARQGRAF
V gene: TRBV7-8; CDR3 protein: ASSLGIDRVSNQPQH
V gene: TRBV5-6; CDR3 protein: ASSGVRSSYEQY
V gene: TRBV6-5; CDR3 protein: ASSTTGTTEAF
V gene: TRBV5-1; CDR3 protein: ASSLALAGGEDTQY
V gene: TRBV5-4; CDR3 protein: ASSGRGVVDSPLH
V gene: TRBV30; CDR3 protein: AWSDREGMVNEQF
V gene: TRBV19; CDR3 protein: ASKGQVNTGELF
V gene: TRBV3-1/TRBV3-2; CDR3 protein: ASRPTGSSYNEQF
V gene: TRBV7-9; CDR3 protein: ASRPASGAGNTIY
V gene: TRBV5-6; CDR3 protein: ASSQGDRAYEQY
V gene: TRBV19; CDR3 protein: ASRSGQFSGNTIY
V gene: TRBV18; CDR3 protein: ASSQRQGLYTEAF
V gene: TRBV7-2; CDR3 protein: ASSLVTSGTYEQY
V gene: TRBV2; CDR3 protein: ASSEYGPTYEQY
V gene: TRBV18; CDR3 protein: ASGTTAGHTEAF
V gene: TRBV5-1; CDR3 protein: ASYLLDTIY
V gene: TRBV2; CDR3 protein: ASCLQETQY
V gene: TRBV11-2; CDR3 protein: ASSQTSGPVTGELF
V gene: TRBV6-5; CDR3 protein: ASSYGGQGSSYEQY
V gene: TRBV28; CDR3 protein: ASLYRAGANVLT
V gene: TRBV19; CDR3 protein: ASSPRVRETQY